Described below is a single T cell receptor beta chain sequence and its context. Its target is unknown. The data originate from a study of somatic mutations in cytotoxic T cells in rheumatoid arthritis. Across the study: Flow sorting of some V beta antibody-stained T cells reached nearly 100% purity, with V beta1+ cells also TCRB-sequenced.

TCRdb's copy holds only in-frame clones and misses some; the assay was immunoSEQ multiplex PCR. The data hold 20,000 or so clones, with roughly 85% observed a single time. Researchers isolated CD4+ and CD8+ cells by positive magnetic bead selection and then checked their purity by flow cytometry. CDR3 length: 14 residues. Trimming removed 0 bases from V and 5 bases from J, with 11 bases in between. Per germline, CDR1 MNHEY and CDR2 SVGAGI. The study, taken as a whole, reports: Nothing was done to adjust for multiple comparisons when TRBV07 showed up slightly less in rheumatoid arthritis patients. Measured CD8+ T-cell clonality, a value compared between rheumatoid arthritis patients and age-matched healthy controls, did not differ significantly.

This sequence originates from a woman in her thirties or forties with rheumatoid arthritis. The source material was CD8+ T cells sorted from blood. The chain joins TRBV6-5 to TRBJ2-7, with D perhaps matching TRBD1 (6 bases). CDR3 bases: TGTGCCAGCAGTTACTCGGACCCAGGGGACGAGCAGTACTTC. Its translation is CASSYSDPGDEQYF.